These 3 T cell receptor beta chains share one sample of origin, sequenced in a study of T-cell memory formation after mild COVID-19. From the 5' RACE reads, TCRdb called clonotypes with MiXCR, one entry per CDR3 protein. The data contain some 260,000 distinct CDR3 sequences, roughly 15% of them singletons. The sample was PBMCs or a T cell subset sorted from them (not recorded which). These receptors were collected from a man between 18 and 29 years old who had mild COVID-19 (a few samples of this study predate the infection). Cell type and time point are not known.

There are a few counts of this clonotype. The J gene is TRBJ2-5, the V gene TRBV9, with 11 bases lining up with TRBD2. Germline V gene sequence: CDR1 SGDLS, CDR2 YYNGEE. The CDR3 has 14 residues. V lost 3 bases, J lost 4 bases, and 2 bases stayed unmatched. The CDR3 protein is CASSASGGPETQYF. The CDR3 DNA reads TGTGCCAGCAGCGCTAGCGGGGGGCCAGAGACCCAGTACTTC.

The CDR3 region is CASSQRGATSGYTF. Written as DNA, the CDR3 is TGTGCCAGCAGCCAAAGAGGGGCCACGAGTGGCTACACCTTC. The chain links TRBV3-1 to TRBJ1-2; a possible D gene is TRBD1 (5 bases). V shed 2 bases and J shed 7 bases, with 14 bases lying between them. The CDR3 extends over 14 amino acids. Germline V lookup: CDR1 LGHDT, CDR2 YNNKEL (reference sequence).

This clonotype was detected ten times or more. The rearrangement links TRBV5-1 to TRBJ1-3, with D unclear. V was clipped by 0 bases and J by 5 bases, with 15 bases between them. CDR3 length: 16 amino acids. Germline V gene lookup returns CDR1 SGHRS and CDR2 YFSETQ. The chain's CDR3 is CASSLAKQDLRNTIYF. In DNA, the CDR3 is TGCGCCAGCAGCTTGGCCAAGCAGGACTTGAGAAACACCATATATTTT.